This paragraph covers one TCR beta chain sequence. This entry is derived from a study of blood T cell repertoires in COVID-19. In the study overall: Spain, Italy and the United States supplied samples that represented acute and convalescent COVID-19.

The table came from immunoSEQ multiplex PCR; TCRdb's copy has only in-frame clones and leaves some out. The table has some 240,000 clones, around 90% seen once; the top ten hold around 3%. Individuals in the exposed group had encountered a COVID-19 case within 2 weeks preceding study entry. The sequenced sample was PBMCs or T cells enriched from blood (not recorded which). This TCR came from a woman in her forties who had been exposed to COVID-19.

The CDR3 DNA is TGTGCCAGCAGTGAAATGGGCTGGGAGACCCAGTACTTC. This translates into CASSEMGWETQYF. V is TRBV25-1 and J is TRBJ2-5; D uncertain. The V gene's germline CDR1 is MGHDK and CDR2 SYGVNS. CDR3 length: 13 amino acids. Trimming stripped 2 bases from V and 5 bases from J, with 9 bases between.